The rows below give T cell receptor beta chains drawn from one sample of a study of identical twins. One entry per CDR3 protein, called by TCRdb with MiXCR from the 5' RACE reads. The data show about 570,000 distinct CDR3 sequences, roughly 9.5% seen once. These sequences were also reported in another study, on yellow fever vaccine responses in identical twins.

The sample taken for sequencing was PBMCs. Receptor source: a woman between 18 and 30 years old in good health. Both conserved end residues are part of each CDR3. The order of the fields is D gene, V gene, J gene, clone size, CDR3 protein, CDR3 DNA. A D gene is named only where the DNA matches it firmly. A clone size is listed for some rows: how often the clone was seen (once, few, many), or a class if it is expanded.

NA	TRBV7-2	TRBJ1-3	NA	CASSLRGGGGNTIYF	TGTGCCAGCAGCTTAAGAGGAGGTGGGGGAAACACCATATATTTT
TRBD2	TRBV20-1	TRBJ2-7	many	CSAREPGTSYEQYF	TGCAGTGCTAGAGAACCTGGGACTAGCTACGAGCAGTACTTC
NA	TRBV7-8	TRBJ2-7	many	CASSQGPGEQYF	TGTGCCAGCAGCCAGGGGCCGGGGGAGCAGTACTTC
TRBD2	TRBV7-3	TRBJ2-5	NA	CASSPGGAREKETQYF	TGTGCCAGCAGCCCCGGGGGGGCGCGGGAGAAAGAGACCCAGTACTTC
TRBD1	TRBV5-8	TRBJ2-7	few	CASSRGQGANYEQYF	TGTGCCAGCAGCCGCGGACAGGGGGCAAACTACGAGCAGTACTTC
TRBD1	TRBV7-3	TRBJ1-6	few	CASSWTGNNSPLHF	TGTGCCAGCAGCTGGACAGGGAATAATTCACCCCTCCACTTT
NA	TRBV7-9	TRBJ2-7	many	CASSSVSSYEQYF	TGTGCCAGCAGCTCCGTCAGCTCCTACGAGCAGTACTTC
NA	TRBV4-2	TRBJ2-3	many	CASSPMAVGRSDTQYF	TGTGCCAGCAGCCCCATGGCAGTGGGGAGATCAGATACGCAGTATTTT
NA	TRBV7-9	TRBJ2-4	NA	CASSLDMVGNIQYF	TGTGCCAGCAGCTTAGATATGGTGGGGAACATTCAGTACTTC
NA	TRBV20-1	TRBJ1-2	many	CSAIWGGHYGYTF	TGCAGTGCTATCTGGGGGGGCCACTATGGCTACACCTTC
TRBD1	TRBV6-1	TRBJ2-7	few	CASTKGQAISYEQYF	TGTGCCAGCACCAAGGGACAGGCAATCTCCTACGAGCAGTACTTC
TRBD2	TRBV6-2/TRBV6-3	TRBJ2-3	many	CASSNGAGESDTQYF	TGTGCCAGCAGTAACGGAGCGGGAGAGTCAGATACGCAGTATTTT
NA	TRBV28	TRBJ1-6	few	CASSLKIKSSYNSPLHF	TGTGCCAGCAGTCTGAAAATCAAAAGCTCCTATAATTCACCCCTCCACTTT
NA	TRBV12-3/TRBV12-4	TRBJ1-1	few	CASSPQLTEAFF	TGTGCCAGCAGTCCCCAGTTGACTGAAGCTTTCTTT
NA	TRBV27	TRBJ2-7	few	CASSLAGRGNEQYF	TGTGCCAGCAGTTTGGCAGGCAGAGGGAACGAGCAGTACTTC
NA	TRBV7-2	TRBJ2-7	NA	CASSLGDIKYF	TGTGCCAGCAGCTTAGGGGACATTAAGTACTTC
TRBD2	TRBV29-1	TRBJ2-7	few	CSAAGTSGEQYF	TGCAGCGCAGCCGGGACTAGCGGAGAGCAGTACTTC
TRBD1	TRBV19	TRBJ2-7	NA	CASSTGTGRTYEQYF	TGTGCCAGTAGTACCGGGACAGGGCGAACCTACGAGCAGTACTTC
NA	TRBV12-3/TRBV12-4	TRBJ1-4	many	CASSLRDEKLFF	TGTGCCAGCAGTTTACGAGATGAAAAACTGTTTTTT
NA	TRBV12-3/TRBV12-4	TRBJ2-3	many	CASSYRDPTDTQYF	TGTGCCAGCAGCTATAGGGACCCCACAGATACGCAGTATTTT
NA	TRBV7-2	TRBJ2-2	few	CASSHGQTNTGELFF	TGTGCCAGCAGCCACGGACAGACGAACACCGGGGAGCTGTTTTTT
NA	TRBV28	TRBJ2-2	many	CATISRGPNTGELFF	TGTGCCACTATTTCTAGGGGCCCAAACACCGGGGAGCTGTTTTTT
NA	TRBV6-5	TRBJ2-2	many	CASSSSDRVNGELFF	NA
TRBD2	TRBV5-5	TRBJ2-7	NA	CASSLGAGGGEQYF	TGTGCCAGCAGCTTGGGAGCGGGGGGGGGCGAGCAGTACTTC
NA	TRBV27	TRBJ2-3	many	CASSLWLQGGTDTQYF	TGTGCCAGCAGTTTATGGTTGCAGGGAGGAACAGATACGCAGTATTTT
TRBD2	TRBV4-3	TRBJ2-6	NA	CASSQVAGFSSGANVLTF	TGCGCCAGCAGCCAAGTAGCGGGATTTAGCTCTGGGGCCAACGTCCTGACTTTC
TRBD2	TRBV7-9	TRBJ2-7	many	CASSPEGAGGYSYEQYF	TGTGCCAGCAGCCCTGAAGGGGCGGGAGGATACTCCTACGAGCAGTACTTC
NA	TRBV29-1	TRBJ1-1	NA	CSAKDRASNTEAFF	TGCAGCGCTAAGGACCGGGCTTCGAACACTGAAGCTTTCTTT